The present T cell receptor beta chain was sequenced within a study of cytomegalovirus exposure and HLA in healthy donors. Study background: The 110 or so validation repertoires used a platform that matched the one used for the roughly 700 first-cohort repertoires, as a later analysis reported. Study conclusions and caveats: Despite most TCR sequences being rare, some public TCRs occurred in many donors. With high specificity and sensitivity, the classifier reportedly diagnosed cytomegalovirus status.

While the first cohort had 700 or so subjects, the donors belonged to the separate validation cohort of roughly 130 subjects. Clones were sequenced by immunoSEQ multiplex PCR, and TCRdb holds only the in-frame ones, with some missing. The data contain around 160,000 clones, around 90% of them seen just once; the ten biggest clones take up 2.5% to 3%. Turning to this clone: Its specificity is unknown.

CDR1 is MGHDK, CDR2 SYGVNS, per germline. The CDR3 sequence is 15 residues long. With V trimmed by 5 bases and J by 5 bases, 9 bases remained unmatched. This chain links TRBV25-1 with TRBJ2-3; the match to TRBD2 covers 8 bases. The sample taken for sequencing was PBMCs. The sequence was collected from a man younger than 35 in good health and CMV-seronegative. This chain's CDR3 is CASSKGGGPGDTQYF. The CDR3 DNA sequence: TGTGCCAGCAGTAAAGGCGGGGGGCCCGGAGATACGCAGTATTTT. Looking up the rest from reference TRBV25-1 and TRBJ2-3 gives the full variable domain: EADIYQTPRYLVIGTGKKITLECSQTMGHDKMYWYQQDPGMELHLIHYSYGVNSTEKGDLSSESTVSRIRTEHFPLTLESARPSHTSQYLCASSKGGGPGDTQYFGPGTRLTVL.